One and the same sample provided the 32 T cell receptor beta chains below, sequenced in a study of beta chain features in type 1 diabetes (dated by TCRdb to 2016 to 2019). Study-wide conclusions, independent of this receptor: A moderate but significant shortening of TCRB CDR3 length was observed in type 1 diabetes patients in all four CD4+ subsets.

The method behind the library was the immunoSEQ multiplex PCR assay. The entire isolated RNA was reverse transcribed using the High Capacity cDNA Reverse Transcription Kit, and thus expressed TCRB transcripts were sequenced. Held by TCRdb, this immuneACCESS table contains in-frame sequences only and omits some clones. Under half of the omission traces to an unresolved V gene where checked; the cause of the rest is unknown. A total of 600,000 or so clones appear in this sample, around 12% of them only once. Clones ranked in the top ten supply roughly 0.12% of the sample. Antigens for these TCRs are unknown. The sample was naive CD4+ T cells from blood. The cell subset or site label of this sample denotes: true naive CD4+ T cells. The receptors originated from a man aged 30 to 39 with type 1 diabetes.

A few counts support this clone. This chain uses TRBV9 with TRBJ1-6; TRBD1 aligns across 9 bases. The CDR3 length is 15 residues. Germline values: CDR1 SGDLS, CDR2 YYNGEE. With V trimmed by 1 base and J by 14 bases, 10 bases remained unmatched. CDR3 nucleotides: TGTGCCAGCAGCGTAATGGGGACAGGGATTAGGACCCTCCACTTT. Protein sequence: CASSVMGTGIRTLHF.

V usage is TRBV11-2 and J usage is TRBJ2-4; possibly TRBD1 for D (6 bases). This CDR3 is built from 13 residues. Germline V gene lookup returns CDR1 SGHAT and CDR2 FQNNGV. V dropped 6 bases and J dropped 8 bases, with 14 bases sitting between them. The DNA of the CDR3 is TGTGCCAGCAGTGGGTGGGGGCGCGACATTCAGTACTTC. Translated, it gives CASSGWGRDIQYF.

The J gene is TRBJ2-5, the V gene TRBV7-3; possibly TRBD1 for D (5 bases). The CDR3 is made up of 13 amino acids. Trimming took 6 bases from V and 1 from J, leaving 9 bases between them. Germline CDR1 SGHTA, CDR2 FQGTGA. The CDR3 DNA sequence: TGTGCCAGCAGAAAGACAGTCCAAGAGACCCAGTACTTC. It translates to CASRKTVQETQYF. Drawing the rest from reference TRBV7-3 and TRBJ2-5, the complete variable domain is GAGVSQTPSNKVTEKGKYVELRCDPISGHTALYWYRQSLGQGPEFLIYFQGTGAADDSGLPNDRFFAVRPEGSVSTLKIQRTERGDSAVYLCASRKTVQETQYFGPGTRLLVL.

This clone was observed a handful of times. The J gene is TRBJ2-5, the V gene TRBV5-1, with D unclear. CDR1 and CDR2 from the germline V gene are SGHRS and YFSETQ. With 5 bases removed from V and 2 bases from J, the gap between germline ends came to 16 bases. This CDR3 comprises 15 residues. This CDR3 is CASSFASLGQETQYF. The CDR3 DNA is TGCGCCAGCAGTTTTGCTTCACTGGGACAAGAGACCCAGTACTTC.

This clone was seen more than once but under ten times. The V gene is TRBV5-1, the J gene TRBJ1-2; TRBD1 matches at 7 bases. This CDR3 has 19 amino acids. V dropped 3 bases and J dropped 0; count of bases not matched to a gene: 17. From germline, CDR1 is SGHRS and CDR2 YFSETQ. The CDR3 DNA reads TGCGCCAGCAGCTCTGCTGGACAGGCCCACGAATCTCCTAACTATGGCTACACCTTC. Protein sequence: CASSSAGQAHESPNYGYTF.

CDR3 bases: TGCAGCGTTGTTGGAATAGGGACCCAGTACTTC. Its protein is CSVVGIGTQYF. The chain combines TRBV29-1 with TRBJ2-5; D unresolved. V lost 4 bases and J 7 bases, leaving 10 bases between the germline ends. CDR1 and CDR2 (germline): SQVTM, ANQGSEA. This CDR3 has 11 residues.

The chain carries TRBV7-2 and TRBJ2-7, with 11 bases matching TRBD2. The germline CDR1 and CDR2 sequences are SGHTA and FQGNSA. Trimming removed 5 bases from V and 0 bases from J; junction bases left unmatched: 3. The CDR3 is made up of 15 amino acids. CDR3 sequence reads: CASSQTSGISYEQYF. The CDR3 DNA sequence: TGTGCCAGCAGCCAGACTAGCGGGATCTCCTACGAGCAGTACTTC.

This chain connects TRBV11-2 to TRBJ2-1, with 8 bases aligning to TRBD2. Unmatched junction bases numbered 6, after V lost 0 bases and J lost 8 bases. This CDR3 spans 15 amino acids. Germline CDR1 SGHAT, CDR2 FQNNGV. CDR3 sequence reads: CASSLEGSGVDEQFF. The CDR3 DNA reads TGTGCCAGCAGCTTAGAAGGTAGCGGGGTAGATGAGCAGTTCTTC.

This chain joins TRBV29-1 and TRBJ2-1; 10 bases fit TRBD2. V trimming: 3 bases; J trimming: 1 base; junction bases outside the gene matches: 12. CDR1 and CDR2 (germline): SQVTM, ANQGSEA. This CDR3 is built from 18 residues. The chain's CDR3 is CSVDRLLAGAGSYNEQFF. The CDR3 region has the DNA TGCAGCGTTGACCGTCTCCTAGCGGGGGCGGGTTCCTACAATGAGCAGTTCTTC.

V is TRBV10-3 and J is TRBJ1-1; perhaps TRBD1 as D (6 bases). CDR1 is ENHRY, CDR2 SYGVKD, per germline. The CDR3 length is 13 residues. The germline V and J ends were trimmed by 3 bases and 7 bases, with 12 bases remaining between them. In DNA form, the CDR3 reads TGTGCCATCAGTGACGGGGACACTGTTGAAGCTTTCTTT. It codes for CAISDGDTVEAFF.

As for this clone: A read error is possible here, since a much larger clone lies one base away. This chain links TRBV16 with TRBJ2-5; D is unclear. CDR3 length: 11 residues. V lost 2 bases and J lost 2, with 0 bases in between. The germline gives CDR1 KGHSY, CDR2 FQNENV. The CDR3 bases are TGTGCCAGCAGCCAACAAGAGACCCAGTACTTC. Amino acids: CASSQQETQYF.

This clone was detected a few times. The chain has TRBV7-9 and TRBJ2-6; TRBD1 matches 7 bases. J lost 2 bases, V lost 1 base, and 8 bases had no gene match. This CDR3 is 18 amino acids long. Germline loops: CDR1 SEHNR, CDR2 FQNEAQ (reference sequence). The CDR3 sequence is CASSLGGTDITGANVLTF. The CDR3 DNA reads TGTGCCAGCAGCTTAGGTGGGACAGACATTACTGGGGCCAACGTCCTGACTTTC.

In its sample, this clone was seen a few times. The chain is built from TRBV9 and TRBJ1-2; 9 bases are shared with TRBD1. CDR3 length: 14 residues. Germline V gene data show CDR1 as SGDLS and CDR2 as YYNGEE. V trimming: 0 bases; J trimming: 4 bases; junction bases outside the gene matches: 1. DNA of the CDR3: TGTGCCAGCAGCGTAGTGGGACAGGGCTATGGCTACACCTTC. Translating it yields CASSVVGQGYGYTF.

This clone was seen only a few times. This chain joins TRBV5-1 and TRBJ2-2, with 7 bases lining up with TRBD1. This CDR3 is built from 16 residues. Germline CDR1 reads SGHRS; CDR2 reads YFSETQ. With 4 bases clipped from V and 0 bases from J, the junction kept 6 bases outside the gene matches. The CDR3, as DNA: TGCGCCAGCAGCATAAGACAGGGTGCGAACACCGGGGAGCTGTTTTTT. Amino acid sequence: CASSIRQGANTGELFF.

This chain connects TRBV10-3 to TRBJ1-1; D is undetermined. The germline CDR1 and CDR2 sequences are ENHRY and SYGVKD. The V gene lost 6 bases and the J gene lost 3 bases, with 11 bases spanning the gap. CDR3 length equals 13 residues. CDR3 region: CAIRERRDTEAFF. The CDR3 region has the DNA TGTGCCATCAGGGAACGGAGGGACACTGAAGCTTTCTTT.

The J gene is TRBJ2-2, the V gene TRBV5-1; D possibly corresponds to TRBD1 (5 bases). This CDR3 region has 16 residues. The ends were cut back, 5 bases at V and 2 bases at J, with 16 bases in the middle. Looked up from germline, CDR1 is SGHRS and CDR2 is YFSETQ. The CDR3 bases are TGCGCCAGCAGTACCCCAAGACAGAGTAACACCGGGGAGCTGTTTTTT. Translation gives CASSTPRQSNTGELFF.

This chain joins TRBV5-4 and TRBJ2-2; 9 nucleotides align to TRBD1. Germline V gene sequence: CDR1 SGHNT, CDR2 YYREEE (reference sequence). The CDR3 has 15 residues. J gave up 3 bases and V 3 bases, and 3 bases lay outside the gene matches. CDR3 sequence reads: CASSSGTGHTGELFF. The CDR3 bases are TGTGCCAGCAGCTCCGGGACAGGGCACACCGGGGAGCTGTTTTTT.

J is TRBJ2-1 and V is TRBV29-1; 7 nucleotides match TRBD1. This CDR3 contains 15 residues. CDR1 and CDR2 from the germline V gene are SQVTM and ANQGSEA. The J segment lost 2 bases and the V segment lost 2 bases, leaving 6 bases of the junction unmatched. CDR3 region: CSVERWQGAYNEQFF. CDR3 nucleotides: TGCAGCGTTGAAAGGTGGCAGGGGGCCTACAATGAGCAGTTCTTC.

This CDR3 is CASGSSTDTQYF. The CDR3, as DNA: TGTGCCAGCGGCTCTAGCACAGATACGCAGTATTTT. This rearrangement joins TRBV28 to TRBJ2-3; D unresolved. The germline gives CDR1 MDHEN, CDR2 SYDVKM. This CDR3 comprises 12 residues. V was cut by 8 bases and J by 0 bases, with 6 bases left in between. The complete variable domain, with remaining parts taken from reference TRBV28 and TRBJ2-3, reads DVKVTQSSRYLVKRTGEKVFLECVQDMDHENMFWYRQDPGLGLRLIYFSYDVKMKEKGDIPEGYSVSREKKERFSLILESASTNQTSMYLCASGSSTDTQYFGPGTRLTVL.

This clone has a handful of counts. This chain connects TRBV7-9 to TRBJ2-7; 8 bases are shared with TRBD1. Per the germline V gene, CDR1 is SEHNR and CDR2 is FQNEAQ (reference sequence). The V segment lost 5 bases and the J segment 6 bases; nucleotides outside the gene matches: 12. The CDR3 totals 15 residues. The CDR3 nucleotides read TGTGCCAGCAGCCCCAGTAGGGACAGGTCGGCCGAGCAGTACTTC. Translating it yields CASSPSRDRSAEQYF.

This clone was counted between two and nine times. The chain carries TRBV6-7 and TRBJ2-7; D gene unclear. TRBV6-7 is an ORF, with its function uncertain. The V gene lost 7 bases and the J gene lost 7 bases, with 5 bases spanning the gap. The length of the CDR3 is 9 residues. CDR3 region: CASKPEQYF. The CDR3 DNA is TGTGCCAGCAAGCCTGAGCAGTACTTC.

This clone was counted a few times. The J gene is TRBJ1-6, the V gene TRBV5-1; D is ambiguous. The CDR3 covers 13 residues. CDR1 is SGHRS, CDR2 YFSETQ, per germline. Trimming pared 0 bases from V and 8 bases from J, leaving 6 bases between. CDR3 nucleotides: TGCGCCAGCAGCTTGGCACGGGATTCACCCCTCCACTTT. Its translation is CASSLARDSPLHF.

In this sample, this clone turned up a few times. Germline and junction disagree at one end, which may indicate a read error. The chain is built from TRBV10-3 and TRBJ2-6; D unresolved. The CDR3 is made up of 12 amino acids. The germline V gene encodes CDR1 ENHRY and CDR2 SYGVKD. CDR3 sequence (DNA): TGTGCCAGCAGTAGCCCGGCCAACGTCCTGACTTTC. Translation: CASSSPANVLTF.

The chain employs TRBV5-6 and TRBJ1-1; D remains ambiguous. V shed 6 bases and J shed 1 base, with 10 bases lying between them. Germline-derived CDR1 and CDR2 are SGHDT and YYEEEE. The CDR3 is 13 amino acids. The CDR3 region is CASTSPWNTEAFF. As DNA, the CDR3 is TGTGCCAGCACCTCCCCGTGGAACACTGAAGCTTTCTTT.

This clone was picked up a small number of times. The J gene is TRBJ2-6, the V gene TRBV11-2; D unclear. V was cut by 5 bases and J by 0 bases, with 2 bases left in between. The CDR3 extends over 13 amino acids. Germline-derived CDR1 and CDR2 are SGHAT and FQNNGV. CDR3 bases: TGTGCCAGCAGCACCTCTGGGGCCAACGTCCTGACTTTC. Its translation is CASSTSGANVLTF.

The genes are TRBV2 and TRBJ2-3; D perhaps matches TRBD2 (6 bases). This CDR3 comprises 14 residues. The V end was cut by 6 bases, the J end by 2 bases, with 12 bases between. Germline-derived CDR1 and CDR2 are SNHLY and FYNNEI. The DNA for the CDR3 is TGTGCCAGCAGGGCGGAGGGGTCCACAGATACGCAGTATTTT. Protein: CASRAEGSTDTQYF.

The chain has TRBV5-8 and TRBJ2-3, with TRBD1 matching over 9 bases. CDR1 is SGHTS, CDR2 YDEGEE, per germline. V lost 10 bases and J lost 0; bases outside the gene matches: 6. This CDR3 is 14 amino acids long. CDR3 loop: CAGRGTGSTDTQYF. For the CDR3, the DNA is TGTGCCGGAAGAGGGACAGGGAGCACAGATACGCAGTATTTT.

In this sample, this clone turned up a few times. V gene TRBV28 combines with J gene TRBJ2-4; D is unclear. Trimming removed 5 bases from V and 5 bases from J, with 16 bases in between. Per the germline V gene, CDR1 is MDHEN and CDR2 is SYDVKM. The CDR3 loop spans 15 amino acids. The CDR3 here is CASSPRTFLQNIQYF. The CDR3 nucleotides read TGTGCCAGCAGTCCCCGGACCTTTTTACAAAACATTCAGTACTTC.

The chain couples TRBV4-1 to TRBJ2-5, with 9 bases lining up with TRBD1. This CDR3 has 15 residues. Germline V lookup: CDR1 MGHRA, CDR2 YSYEKL. V lost 5 bases to trimming and J lost 7 bases; unmatched junction nucleotides: 11. CDR3 in DNA: TGCGCCAGCAGCGCCGGGGACAGGGACTCTGGGACCCAGTACTTC. This codes for CASSAGDRDSGTQYF.

In this sample, this clone turned up a few times. This chain uses TRBV29-1 with TRBJ2-5; 10 nucleotides align to TRBD1. Trimming at V came to 6 bases and at J to 2 bases, leaving 9 bases not matched to a gene. CDR3 length: 15 residues. Looked up from germline, CDR1 is SQVTM and CDR2 is ANQGSEA. CDR3 bases: TGCAGCGTATACGGACAGGGGGGTTGGCAAGAGACCCAGTACTTC. Its translation is CSVYGQGGWQETQYF.

This clone was counted a few times. The rearrangement uses TRBV11-3 and TRBJ2-7, with no clear D. In germline, CDR1 is SGHNT, CDR2 YENEEA. Trimming shortened V by 3 bases and J by 0 bases, and 9 bases separated the two germline ends. This CDR3 spans 14 amino acids. The CDR3 nucleotides read TGTGCCAGCAGCTTCGATGGTAACTCCTACGAGCAGTACTTC. This sequence encodes CASSFDGNSYEQYF. Supplemented by reference TRBV11-3 and TRBJ2-7, the full variable domain reads EAGVVQSPRYKIIEKKQPVAFWCNPISGHNTLYWYLQNLGQGPELLIRYENEEAVDDSQLPKDRFSAERLKGVDSTLKIQPAELGDSAVYLCASSFDGNSYEQYFGPGTRLTVT.

V gene TRBV19 combines with J gene TRBJ2-1; perhaps TRBD1 as D (5 bases). The CDR3 is made up of 14 amino acids. V shed 5 bases and J shed 0 bases, with 8 bases lying between them. CDR1 and CDR2 (germline): LNHDA, SQIVND (reference sequence). The CDR3 sequence: CASSWQGSYNEQFF. DNA for the CDR3: TGTGCCAGTAGTTGGCAGGGCTCCTACAATGAGCAGTTCTTC.